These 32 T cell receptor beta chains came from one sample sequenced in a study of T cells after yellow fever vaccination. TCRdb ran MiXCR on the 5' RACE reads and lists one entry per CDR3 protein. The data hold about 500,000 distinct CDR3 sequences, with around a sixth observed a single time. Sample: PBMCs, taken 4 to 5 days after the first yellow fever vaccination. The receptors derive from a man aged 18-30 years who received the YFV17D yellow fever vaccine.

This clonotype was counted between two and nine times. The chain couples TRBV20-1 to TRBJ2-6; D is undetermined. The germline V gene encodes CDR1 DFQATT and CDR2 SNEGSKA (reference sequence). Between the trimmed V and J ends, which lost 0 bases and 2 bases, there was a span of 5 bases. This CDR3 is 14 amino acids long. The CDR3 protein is CSARDGAGANVLTF. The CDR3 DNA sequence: TGCAGTGCTAGAGATGGGGCTGGGGCCAACGTCCTGACTTTC.

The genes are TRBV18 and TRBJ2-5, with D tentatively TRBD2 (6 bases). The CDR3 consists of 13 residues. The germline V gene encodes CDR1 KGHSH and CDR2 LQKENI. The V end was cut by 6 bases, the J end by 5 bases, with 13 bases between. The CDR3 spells CASSPTSIETQYF. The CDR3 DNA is TGTGCCAGCTCGCCGACTAGTATCGAGACCCAGTACTTC.

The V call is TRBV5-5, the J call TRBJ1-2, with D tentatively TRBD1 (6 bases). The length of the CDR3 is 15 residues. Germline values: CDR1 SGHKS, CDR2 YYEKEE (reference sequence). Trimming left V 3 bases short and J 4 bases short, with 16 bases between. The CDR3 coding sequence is TGTGCCAGCAGCTCCCGGACAGTTTATCCCTATGGCTACACCTTC. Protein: CASSSRTVYPYGYTF.

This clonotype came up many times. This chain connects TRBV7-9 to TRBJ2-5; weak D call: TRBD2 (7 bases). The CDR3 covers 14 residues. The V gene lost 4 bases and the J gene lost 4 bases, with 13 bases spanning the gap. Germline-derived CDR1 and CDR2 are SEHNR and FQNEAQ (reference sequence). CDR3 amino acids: CASSWGPGGETQYF. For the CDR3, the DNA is TGTGCCAGCAGCTGGGGGCCGGGGGGAGAGACCCAGTACTTC.

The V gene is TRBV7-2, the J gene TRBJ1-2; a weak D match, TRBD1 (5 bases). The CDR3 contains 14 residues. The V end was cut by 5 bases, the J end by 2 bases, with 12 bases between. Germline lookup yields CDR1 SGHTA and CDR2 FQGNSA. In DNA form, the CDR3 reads TGTGCCAGCAGCCTGGGGGTGTCGAACTATGGCTACACCTTC. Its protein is CASSLGVSNYGYTF.

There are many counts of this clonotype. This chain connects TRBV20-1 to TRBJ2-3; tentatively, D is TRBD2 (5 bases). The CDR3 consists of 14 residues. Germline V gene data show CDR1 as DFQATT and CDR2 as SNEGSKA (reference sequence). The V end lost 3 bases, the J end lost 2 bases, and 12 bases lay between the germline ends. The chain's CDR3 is CSARRSGDTDTQYF. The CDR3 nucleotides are TGCAGTGCTAGGCGGAGCGGCGACACAGATACGCAGTATTTT.

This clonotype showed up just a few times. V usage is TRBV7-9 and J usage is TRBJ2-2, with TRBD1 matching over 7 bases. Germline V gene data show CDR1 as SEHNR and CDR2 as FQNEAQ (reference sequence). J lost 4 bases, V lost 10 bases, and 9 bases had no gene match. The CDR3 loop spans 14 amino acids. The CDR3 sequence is CAIHRGTGTGELFF. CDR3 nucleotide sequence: TGTGCCATTCACAGGGGCACGGGCACCGGGGAGCTGTTTTTT.

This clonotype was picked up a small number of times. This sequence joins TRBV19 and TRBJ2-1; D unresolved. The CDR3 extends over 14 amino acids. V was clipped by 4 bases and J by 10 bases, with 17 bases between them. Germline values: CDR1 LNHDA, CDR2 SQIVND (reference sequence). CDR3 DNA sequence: TGTGCCAGTAGTAGCCACGGGCCTGCTGGGGAGCAGTTCTTC. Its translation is CASSSHGPAGEQFF.

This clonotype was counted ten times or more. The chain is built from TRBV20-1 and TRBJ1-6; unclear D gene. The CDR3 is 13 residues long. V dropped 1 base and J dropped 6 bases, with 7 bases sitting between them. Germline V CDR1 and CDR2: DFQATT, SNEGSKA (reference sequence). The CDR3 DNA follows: TGCAGTGCTAGAGCCGAATTTAATTCACCCCTCCACTTT. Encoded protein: CSARAEFNSPLHF.

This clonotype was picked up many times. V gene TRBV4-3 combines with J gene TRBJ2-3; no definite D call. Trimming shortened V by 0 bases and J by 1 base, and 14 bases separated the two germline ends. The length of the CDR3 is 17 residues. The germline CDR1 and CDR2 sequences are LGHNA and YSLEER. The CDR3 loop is CASSQDGLSWGTDTQYF. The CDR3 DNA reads TGCGCCAGCAGCCAAGACGGGCTTAGTTGGGGCACAGATACGCAGTATTTT.

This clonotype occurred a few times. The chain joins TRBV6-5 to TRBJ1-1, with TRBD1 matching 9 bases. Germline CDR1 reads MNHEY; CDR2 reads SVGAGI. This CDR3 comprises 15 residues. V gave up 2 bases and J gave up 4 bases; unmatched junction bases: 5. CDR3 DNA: TGTGCCAGCAGTTACCCGGAGGACAGGGGCACTGAAGCTTTCTTT. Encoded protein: CASSYPEDRGTEAFF.

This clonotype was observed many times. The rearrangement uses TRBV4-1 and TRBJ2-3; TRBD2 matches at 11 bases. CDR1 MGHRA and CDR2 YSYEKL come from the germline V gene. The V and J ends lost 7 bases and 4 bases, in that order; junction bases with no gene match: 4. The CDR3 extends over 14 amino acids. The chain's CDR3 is CASNSGGGPDTQYF. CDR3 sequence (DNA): TGCGCCAGCAATAGCGGGGGGGGCCCAGATACGCAGTATTTT.

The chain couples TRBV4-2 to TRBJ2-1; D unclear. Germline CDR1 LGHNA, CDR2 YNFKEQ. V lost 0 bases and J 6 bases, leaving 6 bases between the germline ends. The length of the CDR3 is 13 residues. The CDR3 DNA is TGTGCCAGCAGCCAAGATGCCCTCAATGAGCAGTTCTTC. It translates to CASSQDALNEQFF.

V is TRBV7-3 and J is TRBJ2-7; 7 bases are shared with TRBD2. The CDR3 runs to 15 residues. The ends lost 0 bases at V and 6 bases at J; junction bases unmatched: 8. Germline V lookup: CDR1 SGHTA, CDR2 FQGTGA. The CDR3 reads CASSLTSSGASEQYF. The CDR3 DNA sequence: TGTGCCAGCAGCTTAACGTCCAGCGGGGCGAGCGAGCAGTACTTC.

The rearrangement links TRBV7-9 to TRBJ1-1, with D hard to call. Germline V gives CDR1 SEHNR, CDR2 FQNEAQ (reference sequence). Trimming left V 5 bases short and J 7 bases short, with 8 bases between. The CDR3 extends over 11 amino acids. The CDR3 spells CASSQGYEAFF. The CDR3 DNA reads TGTGCCAGCAGCCAAGGCTATGAAGCTTTCTTT. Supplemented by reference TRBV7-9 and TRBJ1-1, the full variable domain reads DTGVSQNPRHKITKRGQNVTFRCDPISEHNRLYWYRQTLGQGPEFLTYFQNEAQLEKSRLLSDRFSAERPKGSFSTLEIQRTEQGDSAMYLCASSQGYEAFFGQGTRLTVV.

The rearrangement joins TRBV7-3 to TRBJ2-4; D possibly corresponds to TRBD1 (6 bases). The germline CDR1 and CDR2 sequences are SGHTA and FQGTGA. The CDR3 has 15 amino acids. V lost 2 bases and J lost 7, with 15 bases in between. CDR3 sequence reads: CASSLGGPRGNIQYF. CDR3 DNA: TGTGCCAGCAGCTTAGGGGGCCCCCGAGGGAACATTCAGTACTTC.

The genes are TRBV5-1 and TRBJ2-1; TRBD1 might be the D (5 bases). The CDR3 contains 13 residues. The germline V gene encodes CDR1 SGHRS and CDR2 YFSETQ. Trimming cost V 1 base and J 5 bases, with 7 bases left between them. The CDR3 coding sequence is TGCGCCAGCAGCTTGCCCAGGGACAATGAGCAGTTCTTC. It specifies CASSLPRDNEQFF.

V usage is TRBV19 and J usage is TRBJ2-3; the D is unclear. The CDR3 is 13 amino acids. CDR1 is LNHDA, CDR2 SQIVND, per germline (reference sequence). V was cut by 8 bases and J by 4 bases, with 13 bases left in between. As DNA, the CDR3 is TGTGCCAGTTCGGAGCGCCCGGCAGATACGCAGTATTTT. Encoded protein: CASSERPADTQYF.

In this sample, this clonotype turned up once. DNA of the CDR3: TGTGCCAGCAGTTCTCTATGGGAAAAAGAGACCCAGTACTTC. This sequence encodes CASSSLWEKETQYF. J is TRBJ2-5 and V is TRBV12-3 or TRBV12-4; D not certain. This CDR3 has 14 amino acids. Trimming took 4 bases from V and 3 from J, leaving 12 bases between them.

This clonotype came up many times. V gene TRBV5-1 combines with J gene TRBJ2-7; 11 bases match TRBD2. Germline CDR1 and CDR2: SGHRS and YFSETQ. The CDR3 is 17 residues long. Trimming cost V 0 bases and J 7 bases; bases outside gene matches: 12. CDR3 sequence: CASSLAPTSGGIWEQYV. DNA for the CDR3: TGCGCCAGCAGCTTGGCCCCAACTAGCGGGGGAATTTGGGAGCAGTACGTC.

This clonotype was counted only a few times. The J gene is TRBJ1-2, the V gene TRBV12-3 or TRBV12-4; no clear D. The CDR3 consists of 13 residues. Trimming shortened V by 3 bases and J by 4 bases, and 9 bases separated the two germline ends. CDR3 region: CASSLKQIYGYTF. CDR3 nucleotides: TGTGCCAGCAGTTTGAAACAGATCTATGGCTACACCTTC.

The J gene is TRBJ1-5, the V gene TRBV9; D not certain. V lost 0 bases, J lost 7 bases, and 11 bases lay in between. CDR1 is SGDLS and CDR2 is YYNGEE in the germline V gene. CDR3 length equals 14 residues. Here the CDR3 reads CASSVGAASQPQHF. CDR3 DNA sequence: TGTGCCAGCAGCGTAGGGGCAGCCAGCCAGCCCCAGCATTTT.

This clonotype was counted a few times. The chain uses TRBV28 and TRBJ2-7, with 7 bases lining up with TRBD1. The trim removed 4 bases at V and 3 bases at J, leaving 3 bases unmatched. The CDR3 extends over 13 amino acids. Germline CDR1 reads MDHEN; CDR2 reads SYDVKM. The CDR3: CASSSWDSYEQYV. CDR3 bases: TGTGCCAGCAGTTCGTGGGACAGCTACGAGCAGTACGTC.

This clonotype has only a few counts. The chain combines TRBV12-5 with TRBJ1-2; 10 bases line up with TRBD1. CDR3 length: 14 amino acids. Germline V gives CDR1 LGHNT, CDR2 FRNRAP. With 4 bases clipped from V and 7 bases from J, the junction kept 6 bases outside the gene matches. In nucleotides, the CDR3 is TGTGCTAGTGGTTCCGGGGACAGGGGATCTGGCTACACCTTC. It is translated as CASGSGDRGSGYTF. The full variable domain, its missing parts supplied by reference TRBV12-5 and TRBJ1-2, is DARVTQTPRHKVTEMGQEVTMRCQPILGHNTVFWYRQTMMQGLELLAYFRNRAPLDDSGMPKDRFSAEMPDATLATLKIQPSEPRDSAVYFCASGSGDRGSGYTFGSGTRLTVV.

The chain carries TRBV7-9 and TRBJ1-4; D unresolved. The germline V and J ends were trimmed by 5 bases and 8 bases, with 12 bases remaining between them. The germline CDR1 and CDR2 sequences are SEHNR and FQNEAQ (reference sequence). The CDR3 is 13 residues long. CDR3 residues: CASSPVPGEKLFF. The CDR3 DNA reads TGTGCCAGCAGCCCCGTCCCGGGAGAAAAACTGTTTTTT.

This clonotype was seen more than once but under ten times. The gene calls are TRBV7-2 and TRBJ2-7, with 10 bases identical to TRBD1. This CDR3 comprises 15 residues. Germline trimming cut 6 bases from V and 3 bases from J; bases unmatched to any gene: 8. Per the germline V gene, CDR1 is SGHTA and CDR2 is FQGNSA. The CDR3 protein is CASSWTGQGNYEQYF. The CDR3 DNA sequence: TGTGCCAGCAGTTGGACGGGACAGGGGAACTACGAGCAGTACTTC.

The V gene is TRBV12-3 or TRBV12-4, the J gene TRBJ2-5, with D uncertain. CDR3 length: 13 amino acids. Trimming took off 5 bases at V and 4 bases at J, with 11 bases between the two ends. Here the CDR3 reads CASSDLLTETQYF. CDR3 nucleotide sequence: TGTGCCAGCAGTGACCTACTTACAGAGACCCAGTACTTC.

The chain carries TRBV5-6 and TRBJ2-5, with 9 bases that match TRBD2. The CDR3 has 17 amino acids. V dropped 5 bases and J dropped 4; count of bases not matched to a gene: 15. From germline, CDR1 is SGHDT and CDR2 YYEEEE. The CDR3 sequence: CASRVGLAGPRGETQYF. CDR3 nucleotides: TGTGCCAGCAGAGTGGGGCTAGCGGGGCCAAGGGGAGAGACCCAGTACTTC.

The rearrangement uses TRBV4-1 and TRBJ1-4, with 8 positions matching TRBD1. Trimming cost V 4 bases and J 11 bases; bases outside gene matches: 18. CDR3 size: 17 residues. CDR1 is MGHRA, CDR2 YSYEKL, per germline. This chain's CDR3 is CASSLPRQGSERRKLFF. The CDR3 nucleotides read TGCGCCAGCAGCCTGCCCCGACAGGGGTCTGAACGGAGGAAACTGTTTTTT.

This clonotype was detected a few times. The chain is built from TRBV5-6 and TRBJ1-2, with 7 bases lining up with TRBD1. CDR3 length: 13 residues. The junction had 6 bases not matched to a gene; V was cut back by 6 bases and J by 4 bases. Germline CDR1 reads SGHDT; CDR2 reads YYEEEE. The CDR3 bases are TGTGCCAGCACCTCGCGGGACAGCTATGGCTACACCTTC. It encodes CASTSRDSYGYTF.

The CDR3 DNA reads as TGCGCCAGCAGCCAAGGACAGGTAATGGAGCCCCAGCATTTT. This codes for CASSQGQVMEPQHF. This chain connects TRBV4-1 to TRBJ1-5, with D possibly TRBD1 on 6 matching bases. The CDR3 has 14 amino acids. V was cut by 1 base and J by 8 bases, with 12 bases left in between. CDR1 MGHRA and CDR2 YSYEKL come from the germline V gene.

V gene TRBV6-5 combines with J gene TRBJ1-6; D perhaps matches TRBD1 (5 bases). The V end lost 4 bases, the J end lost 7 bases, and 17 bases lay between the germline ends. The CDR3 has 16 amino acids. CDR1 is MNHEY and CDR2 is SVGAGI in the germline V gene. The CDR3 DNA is TGTGCCAGCAGTTTACTTCCCCCAGGGCCCAATTCACCCCTCCACTTT. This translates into CASSLLPPGPNSPLHF.